This TCR beta chain originates from a study of Graves' ophthalmopathy and Graves' hyperthyroidism. Study-wide points: A majority of expanded thyroid clonotypes exceeding 0.001 frequency were likewise present in blood.

Germline CDR1 is KGHDR and CDR2 is SFDVKD. The CDR3 totals 16 residues. The TCR beta CDR3 regions underwent amplification from RNA transcripts. The workflow started with a first-round RT-PCR run with HTBI primers and then moved on to a second-round multiplex PCR. TCRdb recomputed calls from the multiplex PCR reads with MiXCR, one row per CDR3 protein. The repertoire has over 150,000 distinct CDR3 sequences, around two fifths of them found once; the top ten carry roughly 5.8%. At least ten counts were recorded for this clonotype. The antigen is unknown. Sequence at one end of the junction differs from germline and may be a read error.

Sequences were obtained from peripheral blood. The clonotype originates from a woman aged 35 to 49 with Graves' ophthalmopathy. V gene TRBV24-1 combines with J gene TRBJ1-2; possibly TRBD1 for D (5 bases). The chain's CDR3 is CATSDGNRSYNDGYTF. DNA of the CDR3: TGTGCCACCAGTGATGGAAACAGGAGCTATAACGATGGCTACACCTTC.